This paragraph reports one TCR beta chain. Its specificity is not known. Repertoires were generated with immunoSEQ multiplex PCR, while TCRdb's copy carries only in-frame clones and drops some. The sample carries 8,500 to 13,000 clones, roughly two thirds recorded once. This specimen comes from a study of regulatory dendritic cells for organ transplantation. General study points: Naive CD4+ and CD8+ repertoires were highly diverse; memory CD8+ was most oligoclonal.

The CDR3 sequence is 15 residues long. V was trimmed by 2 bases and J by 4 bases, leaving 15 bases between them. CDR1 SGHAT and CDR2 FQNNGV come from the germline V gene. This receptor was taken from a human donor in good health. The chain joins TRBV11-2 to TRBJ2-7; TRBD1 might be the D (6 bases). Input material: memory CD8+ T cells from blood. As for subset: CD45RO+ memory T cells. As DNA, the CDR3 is TGTGCCAGCAGCTTACCCCCGACAGGAGTATACGAGCAGTACTTC. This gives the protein CASSLPPTGVYEQYF.